This T cell receptor beta chain is from a study of beta chain features in type 1 diabetes. General observations from the study: Type 1 diabetes patients showed a moderate but significant shortening of TCRB CDR3s in all four CD4+ subsets.

The CDR3 has 13 amino acids. V dropped 7 bases and J dropped 3; count of bases not matched to a gene: 4. Looked up from germline, CDR1 is ENHRY and CDR2 is SYGVKD. The whole isolated RNA underwent reverse transcription, so sequencing captured expressed TCRB transcripts. Method: immunoSEQ multiplex PCR; TCRdb's copy keeps in-frame clones and lacks some. The sample yields around 250,000 clones, around 22% seen once. This clone was seen once. Its antigen is currently unknown. The J gene is TRBJ2-7, the V gene TRBV10-3; TRBD1 agrees at 9 bases. This TCR derives from a woman under 40 with type 1 diabetes. The sequenced sample was naive CD4+ T cells from blood. The CDR3 sequence: CAIKEDRGYEQYF. The CDR3 nucleotides are TGTGCCATCAAGGAGGACAGGGGCTACGAGCAGTACTTC.